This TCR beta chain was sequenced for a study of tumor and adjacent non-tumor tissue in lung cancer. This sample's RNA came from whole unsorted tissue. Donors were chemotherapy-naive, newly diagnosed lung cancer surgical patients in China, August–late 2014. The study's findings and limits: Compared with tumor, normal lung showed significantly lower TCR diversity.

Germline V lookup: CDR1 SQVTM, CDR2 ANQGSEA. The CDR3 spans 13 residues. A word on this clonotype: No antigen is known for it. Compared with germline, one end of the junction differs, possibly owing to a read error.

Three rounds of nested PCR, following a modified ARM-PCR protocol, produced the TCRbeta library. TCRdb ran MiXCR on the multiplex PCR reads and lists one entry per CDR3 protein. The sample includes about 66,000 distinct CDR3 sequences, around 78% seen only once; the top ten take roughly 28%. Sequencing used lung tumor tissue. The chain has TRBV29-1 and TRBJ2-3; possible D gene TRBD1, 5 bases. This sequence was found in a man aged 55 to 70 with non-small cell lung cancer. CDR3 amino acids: CSVSRWGTETQYF. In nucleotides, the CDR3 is TGCAGCGTTAGTCGGTGGGGCACAGAAACGCAGTATTTT.